What follows describes a single T cell receptor (beta chain). CDR1 is MNHEY and CDR2 is SMNVEV in the germline V gene (reference sequence). With 4 bases removed from V and 0 bases from J, the gap between germline ends came to 10 bases. The CDR3 totals 16 residues. The data belong to a study of blood T cell repertoires in COVID-19. Measured with immunoSEQ multiplex PCR; TCRdb has only the in-frame clones, and not every one. Seen here are around 280,000 clones, just under 90% observed once, and the top ten hold around 10%. The rearrangement uses TRBV27 and TRBJ2-6, with a possible D match to TRBD1 (5 bases). This clonotype originated in a woman between 25 and 40 years old with COVID-19, enrolled during active disease. Sequencing input: peripheral blood. Written as DNA, the CDR3 is TGTGCCAGCAGTTCTCAGGGTTACTCTGGGGCCAACGTCCTGACTTTC. As protein: CASSSQGYSGANVLTF.